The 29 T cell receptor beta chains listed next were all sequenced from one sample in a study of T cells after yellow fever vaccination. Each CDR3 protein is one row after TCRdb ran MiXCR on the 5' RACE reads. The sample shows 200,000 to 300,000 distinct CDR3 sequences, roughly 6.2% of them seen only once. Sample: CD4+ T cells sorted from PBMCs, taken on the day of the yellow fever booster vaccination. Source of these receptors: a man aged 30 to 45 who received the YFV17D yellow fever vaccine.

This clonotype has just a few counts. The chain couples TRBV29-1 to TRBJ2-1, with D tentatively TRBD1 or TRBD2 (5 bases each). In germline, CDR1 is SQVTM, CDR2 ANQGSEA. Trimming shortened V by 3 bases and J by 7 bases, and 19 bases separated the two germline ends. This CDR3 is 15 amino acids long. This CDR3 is CSVDAGTGRINEQFF. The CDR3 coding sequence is TGCAGCGTTGATGCCGGGACCGGACGAATTAATGAGCAGTTCTTC.

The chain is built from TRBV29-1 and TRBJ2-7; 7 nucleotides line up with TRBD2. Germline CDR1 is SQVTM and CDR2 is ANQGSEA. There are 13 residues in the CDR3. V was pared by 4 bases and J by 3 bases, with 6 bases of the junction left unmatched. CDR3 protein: CSVGNSGYYEQYF. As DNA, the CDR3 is TGCAGCGTTGGTAATAGCGGGTACTACGAGCAGTACTTC.

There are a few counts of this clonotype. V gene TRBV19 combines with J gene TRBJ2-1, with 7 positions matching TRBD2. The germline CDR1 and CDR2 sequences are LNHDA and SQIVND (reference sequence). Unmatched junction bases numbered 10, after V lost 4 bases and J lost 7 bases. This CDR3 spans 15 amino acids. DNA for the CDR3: TGTGCCAGTAGTAATGGCGGGAGTTCCCTAAATGAGCAGTTCTTC. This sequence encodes CASSNGGSSLNEQFF.

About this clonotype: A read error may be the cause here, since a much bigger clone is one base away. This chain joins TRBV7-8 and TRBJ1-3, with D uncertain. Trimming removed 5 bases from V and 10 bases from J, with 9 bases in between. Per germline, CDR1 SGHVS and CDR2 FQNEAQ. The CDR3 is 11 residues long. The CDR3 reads CASSGEGTIYF. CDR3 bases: TGTGCCAGCAGCGGGGAGGGAACCATATATTTT.

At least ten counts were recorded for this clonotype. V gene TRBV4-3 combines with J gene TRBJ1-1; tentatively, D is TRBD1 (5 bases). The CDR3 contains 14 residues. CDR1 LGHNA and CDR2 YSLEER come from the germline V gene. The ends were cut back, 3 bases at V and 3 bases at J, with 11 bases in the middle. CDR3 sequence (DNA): TGCGCCAGCAGCCAGGGACTGGGGTACACTGAAGCTTTCTTT. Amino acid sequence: CASSQGLGYTEAFF.

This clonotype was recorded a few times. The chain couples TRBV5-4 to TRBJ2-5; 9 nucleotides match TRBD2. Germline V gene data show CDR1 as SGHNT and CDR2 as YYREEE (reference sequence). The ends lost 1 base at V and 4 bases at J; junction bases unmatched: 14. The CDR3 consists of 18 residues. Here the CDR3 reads CASSLYSSGSRSGETQYF. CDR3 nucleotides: TGTGCCAGCAGCTTGTATAGTAGCGGGAGCCGTTCTGGAGAGACCCAGTACTTC.

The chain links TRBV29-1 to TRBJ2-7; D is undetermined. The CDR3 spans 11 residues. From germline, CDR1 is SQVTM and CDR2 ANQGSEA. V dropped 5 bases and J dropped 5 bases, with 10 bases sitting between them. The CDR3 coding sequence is TGCAGCGTTACTTTCGGTCACGAGCAGTACTTC. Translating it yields CSVTFGHEQYF.

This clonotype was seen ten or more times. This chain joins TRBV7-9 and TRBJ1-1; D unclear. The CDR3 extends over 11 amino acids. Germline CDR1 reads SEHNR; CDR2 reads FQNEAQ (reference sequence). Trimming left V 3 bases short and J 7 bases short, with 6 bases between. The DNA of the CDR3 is TGTGCCAGCAGCTTGGGAGGTGAAGCTTTCTTT. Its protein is CASSLGGEAFF.

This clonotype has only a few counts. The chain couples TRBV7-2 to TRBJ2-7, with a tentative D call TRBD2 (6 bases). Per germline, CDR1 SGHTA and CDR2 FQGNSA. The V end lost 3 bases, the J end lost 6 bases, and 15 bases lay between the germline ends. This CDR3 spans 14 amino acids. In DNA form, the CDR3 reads TGTGCCAGCAGCTTCGGGGGAGCAGTAGGCGAGCAGTACTTC. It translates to CASSFGGAVGEQYF.

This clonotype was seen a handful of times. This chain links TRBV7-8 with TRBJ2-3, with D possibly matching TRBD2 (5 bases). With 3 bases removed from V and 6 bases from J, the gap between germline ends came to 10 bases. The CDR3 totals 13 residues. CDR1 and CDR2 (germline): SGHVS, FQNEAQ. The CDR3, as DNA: TGTGCCAGCAGCTTTACTAGTCCCGATACGCAGTATTTT. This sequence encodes CASSFTSPDTQYF.

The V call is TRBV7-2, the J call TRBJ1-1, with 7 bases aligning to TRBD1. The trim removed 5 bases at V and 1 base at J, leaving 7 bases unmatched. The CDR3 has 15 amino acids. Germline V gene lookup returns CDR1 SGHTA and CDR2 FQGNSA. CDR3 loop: CASSPPNRGNTEAFF. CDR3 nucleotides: TGTGCCAGCAGCCCCCCAAACAGGGGGAACACTGAAGCTTTCTTT.

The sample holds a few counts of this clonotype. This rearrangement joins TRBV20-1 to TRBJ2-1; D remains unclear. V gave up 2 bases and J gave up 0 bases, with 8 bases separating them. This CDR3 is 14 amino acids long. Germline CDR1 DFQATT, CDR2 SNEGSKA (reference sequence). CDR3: CSARLRNSYNEQFF. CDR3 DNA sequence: TGCAGTGCTAGACTTCGTAACTCCTACAATGAGCAGTTCTTC.

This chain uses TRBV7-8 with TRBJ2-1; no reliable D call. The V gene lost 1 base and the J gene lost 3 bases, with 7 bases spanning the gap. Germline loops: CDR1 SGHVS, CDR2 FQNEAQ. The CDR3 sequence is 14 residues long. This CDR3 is CASSLDAVYNEQFF. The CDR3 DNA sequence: TGTGCCAGCAGCTTAGACGCCGTCTACAATGAGCAGTTCTTC.

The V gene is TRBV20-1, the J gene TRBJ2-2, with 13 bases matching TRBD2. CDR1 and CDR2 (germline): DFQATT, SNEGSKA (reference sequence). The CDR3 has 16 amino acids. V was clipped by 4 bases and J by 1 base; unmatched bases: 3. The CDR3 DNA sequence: TGCAGTGCTAAGGGACTAGCGGGATGGAACACCGGGGAGCTGTTTTTT. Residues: CSAKGLAGWNTGELFF.

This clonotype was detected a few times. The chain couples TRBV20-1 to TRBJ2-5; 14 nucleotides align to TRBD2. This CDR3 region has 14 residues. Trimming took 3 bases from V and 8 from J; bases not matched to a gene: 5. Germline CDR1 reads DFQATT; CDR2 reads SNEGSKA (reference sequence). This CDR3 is CSASPGTSGSTQYF. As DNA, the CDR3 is TGCAGTGCTAGCCCTGGGACTAGCGGGAGTACCCAGTACTTC.

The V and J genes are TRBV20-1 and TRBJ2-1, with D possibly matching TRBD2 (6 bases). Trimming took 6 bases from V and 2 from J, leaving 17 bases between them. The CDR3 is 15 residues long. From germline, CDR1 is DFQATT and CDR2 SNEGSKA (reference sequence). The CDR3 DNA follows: TGCAGTGCGGATCCTCCAGGCGGGGCCTACAATGAGCAGTTCTTC. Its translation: CSADPPGGAYNEQFF.

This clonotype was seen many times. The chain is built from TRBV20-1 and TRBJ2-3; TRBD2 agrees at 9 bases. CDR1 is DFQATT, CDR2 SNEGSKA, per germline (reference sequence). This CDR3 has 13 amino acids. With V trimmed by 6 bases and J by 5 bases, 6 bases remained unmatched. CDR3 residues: CSARLAVRDTQYF. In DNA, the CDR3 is TGCAGTGCAAGACTAGCGGTCAGAGATACGCAGTATTTT.

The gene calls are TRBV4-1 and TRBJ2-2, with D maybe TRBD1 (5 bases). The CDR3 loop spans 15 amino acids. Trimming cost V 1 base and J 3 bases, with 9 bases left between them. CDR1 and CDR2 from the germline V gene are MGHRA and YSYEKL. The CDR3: CASSQGPTDTGELFF. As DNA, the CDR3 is TGCGCCAGCAGCCAAGGGCCGACAGACACCGGGGAGCTGTTTTTT.

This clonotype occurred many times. CDR3 nucleotides: TGTGCCAGCAGTCAAAGGGGGGGGCTAATATATGGCAATGAGCAGTTCTTC. Its protein is CASSQRGGLIYGNEQFF. The chain recombines TRBV7-9 with TRBJ2-1; maybe TRBD2 (7 bases). V gave up 6 bases and J gave up 6 bases, with 24 bases separating them. From germline, CDR1 is SEHNR and CDR2 FQNEAQ (reference sequence). The CDR3 runs 17 residues.

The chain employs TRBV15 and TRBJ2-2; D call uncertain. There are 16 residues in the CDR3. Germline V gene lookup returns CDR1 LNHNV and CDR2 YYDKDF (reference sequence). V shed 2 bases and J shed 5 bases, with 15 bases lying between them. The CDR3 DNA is TGTGCCACCAGCAGACTAACCTGGACCCCTACCGGGGAGCTGTTTTTT. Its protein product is CATSRLTWTPTGELFF.

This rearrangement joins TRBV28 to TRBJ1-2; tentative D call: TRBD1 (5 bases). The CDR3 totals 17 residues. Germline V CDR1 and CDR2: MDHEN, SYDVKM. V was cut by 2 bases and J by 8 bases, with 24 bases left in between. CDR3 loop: CASSLGSGRQGSGGYTF. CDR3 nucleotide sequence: TGTGCCAGCAGTTTAGGCTCGGGTCGGCAGGGATCAGGGGGCTACACCTTC.

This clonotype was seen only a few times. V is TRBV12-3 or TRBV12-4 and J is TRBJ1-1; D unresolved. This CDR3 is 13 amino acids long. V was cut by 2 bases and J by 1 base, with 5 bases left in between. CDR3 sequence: CASSLRQNTEAFF. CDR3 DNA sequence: TGTGCCAGCAGTTTAAGACAGAACACTGAAGCTTTCTTT.

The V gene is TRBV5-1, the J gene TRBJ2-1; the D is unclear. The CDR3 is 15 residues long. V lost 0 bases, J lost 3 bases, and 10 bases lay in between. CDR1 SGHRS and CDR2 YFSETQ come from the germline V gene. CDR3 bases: TGCGCCAGCAGCTTGGTTGCGGCTGTCTACAATGAGCAGTTCTTC. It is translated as CASSLVAAVYNEQFF.

This CDR3 is CASSIPGLKLFF. The DNA of the CDR3 is TGTGCCAGCAGCATCCCGGGACTAAAACTGTTTTTT. The chain combines TRBV7-9 with TRBJ1-4, with D possibly being TRBD1 (5 bases). The CDR3 spans 12 residues. The V and J ends lost 5 bases and 10 bases respectively, with 11 bases between them. Looked up from germline, CDR1 is SEHNR and CDR2 is FQNEAQ (reference sequence). The full variable domain, its missing parts supplied by reference TRBV7-9 and TRBJ1-4, is DTGVSQNPRHKITKRGQNVTFRCDPISEHNRLYWYRQTLGQGPEFLTYFQNEAQLEKSRLLSDRFSAERPKGSFSTLEIQRTEQGDSAMYLCASSIPGLKLFFGSGTQLSVL.

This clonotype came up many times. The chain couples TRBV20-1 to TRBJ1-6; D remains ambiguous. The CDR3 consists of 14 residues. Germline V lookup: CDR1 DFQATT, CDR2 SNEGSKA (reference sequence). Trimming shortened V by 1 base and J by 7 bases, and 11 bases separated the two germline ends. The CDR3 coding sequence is TGCAGTGCTAGAGTTAGGTCACCCAATTCACCCCTCCACTTT. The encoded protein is CSARVRSPNSPLHF.

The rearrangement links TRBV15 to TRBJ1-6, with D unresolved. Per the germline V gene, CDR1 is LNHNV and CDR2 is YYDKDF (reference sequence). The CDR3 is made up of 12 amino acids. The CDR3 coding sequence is TGTGCGACGAAAGAGTTGGGTTCACCCCTCCACTTT. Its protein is CATKELGSPLHF.

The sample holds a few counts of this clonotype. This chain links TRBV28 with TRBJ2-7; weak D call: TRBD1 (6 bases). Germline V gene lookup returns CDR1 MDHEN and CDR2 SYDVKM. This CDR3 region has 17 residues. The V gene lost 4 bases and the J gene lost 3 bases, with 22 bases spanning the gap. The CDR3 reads CASSSPSFDRHLYEQYF. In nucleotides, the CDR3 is TGTGCCAGCAGTTCCCCTTCCTTCGACAGGCACCTCTACGAGCAGTACTTC. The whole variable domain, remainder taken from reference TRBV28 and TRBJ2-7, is DVKVTQSSRYLVKRTGEKVFLECVQDMDHENMFWYRQDPGLGLRLIYFSYDVKMKEKGDIPEGYSVSREKKERFSLILESASTNQTSMYLCASSSPSFDRHLYEQYFGPGTRLTVT.

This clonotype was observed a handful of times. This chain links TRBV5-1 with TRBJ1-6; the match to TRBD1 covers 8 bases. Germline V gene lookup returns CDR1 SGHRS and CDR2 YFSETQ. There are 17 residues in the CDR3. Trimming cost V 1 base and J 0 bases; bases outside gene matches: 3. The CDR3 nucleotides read TGCGCCAGCAGCTTGCAGGGGGCCAGCTCCTATAATTCACCCCTCCACTTT. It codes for CASSLQGASSYNSPLHF.

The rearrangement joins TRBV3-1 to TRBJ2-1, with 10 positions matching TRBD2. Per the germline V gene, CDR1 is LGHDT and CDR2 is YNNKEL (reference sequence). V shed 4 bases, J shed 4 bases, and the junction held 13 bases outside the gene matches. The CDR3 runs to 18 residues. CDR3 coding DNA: TGTGCCAGCAGCCCTCCCCCCCGACTAGCGGGTTCGTACAATGAGCAGTTCTTC. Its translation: CASSPPPRLAGSYNEQFF.